These 13 T cell receptor beta chains share one sample of origin, sequenced in a study of cytomegalovirus exposure and HLA in healthy donors. The PCR contained 60 Vbeta and 13 Jbeta primers. Sequenced by immunoSEQ multiplex PCR; TCRdb stores in-frame clones only, minus some. The data contain 90,000 to 100,000 clones, around 70% of them seen just once; the ten biggest clones take up 1.2%. The sample was PBMCs. The origin of the receptors is a female donor in good health and CMV-seronegative.

This clone was recorded only once. The rearrangement joins TRBV5-4 to TRBJ1-2, with a tentative D call TRBD1 (5 bases). This CDR3 is 11 amino acids long. CDR1 is SGHNT and CDR2 is YYREEE in the germline V gene (reference sequence). V was pared by 6 bases and J by 2 bases, with 5 bases between. The CDR3 loop is CASKGNYGYTF. The CDR3 DNA follows: TGTGCCAGCAAGGGGAACTATGGCTACACCTTC.

The CDR3 here is CASSLAPGRGGQPQHF. The CDR3 nucleotides are TGTGCCAGCAGTTTAGCCCCGGGACGGGGGGGTCAGCCCCAGCATTTT. The chain links TRBV28 to TRBJ1-5, with D possibly TRBD1 on 5 matching bases. Deletions cut 2 bases from V and 6 bases from J, with 17 bases between. The CDR3 has 16 amino acids. Looked up from germline, CDR1 is MDHEN and CDR2 is SYDVKM.

The rearrangement links TRBV7-2 to TRBJ1-5; 9 bases map to TRBD1. Germline values: CDR1 SGHTA, CDR2 FQGNSA. V gave up 6 bases and J gave up 6 bases; unmatched junction bases: 9. The CDR3 has 15 residues. The CDR3 loop is CASSSIRDRVQPQHF. As DNA, the CDR3 is TGTGCCAGCAGTTCGATCCGGGACAGGGTTCAGCCCCAGCATTTT. The variable domain in full, completed from reference TRBV7-2 and TRBJ1-5, reads GAGVSQSPSNKVTEKGKDVELRCDPISGHTALYWYRQSLGQGLEFLIYFQGNSAPDKSGLPSDRFSAERTGGSVSTLTIQRTQQEDSAVYLCASSSIRDRVQPQHFGDGTRLSIL.

This rearrangement joins TRBV25-1 to TRBJ2-2; 10 bases map to TRBD1. Germline loops: CDR1 MGHDK, CDR2 SYGVNS. J gave up 7 bases and V 9 bases, and 8 bases lay outside the gene matches. The CDR3 sequence is 14 residues long. The CDR3 coding sequence is TGTGCCAGTGGAGGCGGGACAGGGGTCGGGGAGCTGTTTTTT. Translating gives CASGGGTGVGELFF.

The chain joins TRBV5-1 to TRBJ2-1; tentatively, D is TRBD1 (6 bases). The CDR3 consists of 17 residues. V shed 4 bases and J shed 4 bases, with 21 bases lying between them. Per the germline V gene, CDR1 is SGHRS and CDR2 is YFSETQ. Here the CDR3 DNA reads TGCGCCAGCAGCCCGGAGGTGGCAGGGCAGGGGTACAATGAGCAGTTCTTC. Translation: CASSPEVAGQGYNEQFF.

This chain links TRBV6-5 with TRBJ2-1; 7 positions agree with TRBD1. Trimming took 7 bases from V and 2 from J; bases not matched to a gene: 8. The CDR3 sequence is 15 residues long. Germline CDR1 reads MNHEY; CDR2 reads SVGAGI. The CDR3 bases are TGTGCCAGCAACTTCCGGGACAGTCCCTACAATGAGCAGTTCTTC. Protein product: CASNFRDSPYNEQFF.

The V call is TRBV5-1, the J call TRBJ1-1; 8 bases are shared with TRBD1. Trimming at V came to 3 bases and at J to 11 bases, leaving 9 bases not matched to a gene. Germline assignment: CDR1 SGHRS and CDR2 YFSETQ. This CDR3 is built from 13 residues. The CDR3 is CASSYGQGQRAFF. The CDR3 bases are TGCGCCAGCAGCTACGGACAGGGACAGCGGGCTTTCTTT.

CDR3 region: CASSHRLDGGGELFF. CDR3 DNA: TGTGCCAGCAGCCACAGACTAGACGGCGGCGGGGAGCTGTTTTTT. V and J are TRBV7-6 and TRBJ2-2; maybe TRBD2 (6 bases). The CDR3 contains 15 residues. CDR1 and CDR2 (germline): SGHVS, FNYEAQ. Trimming took 5 bases from V and 7 from J, leaving 17 bases between them.

The V gene is TRBV4-3, the J gene TRBJ1-1; a possible D gene is TRBD1 (5 bases). Germline CDR1 and CDR2: LGHNA and YSLEER. This CDR3 contains 16 residues. V was cut by 0 bases and J by 6 bases, with 17 bases left in between. Written as DNA, the CDR3 is TGCGCCAGCAGCCAAGATCTAACAGGCGGGGGACCTGAAGCTTTCTTT. It is translated as CASSQDLTGGGPEAFF.

This rearrangement joins TRBV6-5 to TRBJ1-4; D perhaps matches TRBD1 (5 bases). Germline V gives CDR1 MNHEY, CDR2 SVGAGI. The ends were cut back, 6 bases at V and 3 bases at J, with 11 bases in the middle. There are 14 residues in the CDR3. The CDR3 DNA follows: TGTGCCAGCAGGCGGGACGGCTCTAATGAAAAACTGTTTTTT. Encoded protein: CASRRDGSNEKLFF.

V usage is TRBV4-1 and J usage is TRBJ2-2; 10 bases fit TRBD2. The CDR3 has 15 residues. Germline V gives CDR1 MGHRA, CDR2 YSYEKL. V trimming: 6 bases; J trimming: 4 bases; junction bases outside the gene matches: 5. The DNA of the CDR3 is TGCGCCAGCAGTGAGCGGGAGGGCGGCACCGGGGAGCTGTTTTTT. Protein: CASSEREGGTGELFF.

The chain carries TRBV4-1 and TRBJ2-7; 10 bases fit TRBD1. Per germline, CDR1 MGHRA and CDR2 YSYEKL. CDR3 length equals 16 residues. The junction had 4 bases not matched to a gene; V was cut back by 0 bases and J by 2 bases. The CDR3, as DNA: TGCGCCAGCAGCCAAGATTCGGGGACAGGGGCCTACGAGCAGTACTTC. This gives the protein CASSQDSGTGAYEQYF.

V and J are TRBV19 and TRBJ2-1; no reliable D call. The V and J ends lost 7 bases and 4 bases respectively, with 11 bases between them. The germline CDR1 and CDR2 sequences are LNHDA and SQIVND (reference sequence). This CDR3 region has 13 residues. The CDR3 spells CASTPTDYNEQFF. The CDR3 nucleotides are TGTGCCAGTACCCCAACAGATTACAATGAGCAGTTCTTC.